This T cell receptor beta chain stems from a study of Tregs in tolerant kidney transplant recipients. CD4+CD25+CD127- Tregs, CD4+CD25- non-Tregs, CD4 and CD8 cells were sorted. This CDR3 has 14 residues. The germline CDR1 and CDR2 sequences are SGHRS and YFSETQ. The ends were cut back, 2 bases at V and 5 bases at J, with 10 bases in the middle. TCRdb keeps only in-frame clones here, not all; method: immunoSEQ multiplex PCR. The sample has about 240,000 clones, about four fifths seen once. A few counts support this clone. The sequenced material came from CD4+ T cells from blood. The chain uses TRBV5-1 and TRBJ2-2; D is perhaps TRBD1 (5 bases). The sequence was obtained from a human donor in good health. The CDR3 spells CASSLRAGTGELFF. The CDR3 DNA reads TGCGCCAGCAGCTTACGGGCAGGGACCGGGGAGCTGTTTTTT.